The 10 T cell receptor beta chains below were found in one sample sequenced in a study of T cells in Graves' hyperthyroidism and ophthalmopathy. From RNA transcripts, TCR beta CDR3 regions were amplified. The TCR CDR3 was amplified in a first-round RT-PCR using the HTBI primer set. TCRdb recomputed calls from the multiplex PCR reads with MiXCR, one row per CDR3 protein. The sample holds some 250,000 distinct CDR3 sequences, 13% to 15% seen once. Sample: blood. These TCRs come from a woman aged 45 to 65 with Graves' hyperthyroidism that later progressed to Graves' ophthalmopathy.

The chain couples TRBV6-1 to TRBJ2-3; 7 nucleotides match TRBD2. V was clipped by 5 bases and J by 11 bases; unmatched bases: 7. The length of the CDR3 is 12 residues. Germline CDR1 is MNHNS and CDR2 is SASEGT. In DNA, the CDR3 is TGTGCCAGCAGTACCTCTAGCGGAGGGCAGTATTTT. It specifies CASSTSSGGQYF.

To note about this clonotype: A much bigger clone sits one base away, suggesting this may be a read error. The chain is built from TRBV5-1 and TRBJ1-1; no firm D call. There are 12 residues in the CDR3. The germline gives CDR1 SGHRS, CDR2 YFSETQ. For the CDR3, the DNA is TGCGCCAGCAGCTTGCCCAACAGTGAAGCTTTCTTT. It codes for CASSLPNSEAFF.

At least ten counts were recorded for this clonotype. The rearrangement uses TRBV11-2 and TRBJ2-7; no definite D call. The V end was cut by 3 bases, the J end by 5 bases, with 17 bases between. In germline, CDR1 is SGHAT, CDR2 FQNNGV. The CDR3 has 15 residues. The CDR3 sequence is CASSFHTELLNEQYF. CDR3 sequence (DNA): TGTGCCAGCAGCTTTCACACGGAACTTCTGAACGAGCAGTACTTC.

At least ten counts were recorded for this clonotype. The chain links TRBV28 to TRBJ1-4; 9 bases line up with TRBD1. The CDR3 contains 18 residues. Trimming at V came to 6 bases and at J to 8 bases, leaving 19 bases not matched to a gene. Looked up from germline, CDR1 is MDHEN and CDR2 is SYDVKM. DNA for the CDR3: TGTGCCAGCAGACACACCCGGGAACAGGGGGCCCGAGGGGAAAAACTGTTTTTT. It specifies CASRHTREQGARGEKLFF.

The chain is built from TRBV28 and TRBJ1-5; D is undetermined. This CDR3 spans 13 amino acids. Per germline, CDR1 MDHEN and CDR2 SYDVKM. Trimming removed 7 bases from V and 3 bases from J, with 10 bases in between. CDR3 DNA sequence: TGTGCCAGCACTGGGGTATTCAATCAGCCCCAGCATTTT. This translates into CASTGVFNQPQHF.

The table lists this clonotype with many counts. The V call is TRBV20-1, the J call TRBJ2-1; 8 nucleotides agree with TRBD2. The germline V gene has CDR1 DFQATT and CDR2 SNEGSKA (reference sequence). The J segment lost 7 bases and the V segment lost 2 bases, leaving 4 bases of the junction unmatched. CDR3 length equals 13 residues. The CDR3 nucleotides are TGCAGTGCTAGAAAGCCGGGAGGGAATGAGCAGTTCTTC. This sequence encodes CSARKPGGNEQFF.

The chain uses TRBV10-3 and TRBJ2-7; TRBD2 matches at 12 bases. The ends lost 7 bases at V and 3 bases at J; junction bases unmatched: 7. CDR1 and CDR2 from the germline V gene are ENHRY and SYGVKD. The CDR3 length is 15 residues. The DNA of the CDR3 is TGTGCCATCACCCCCGGACTAGCGGGGTTCTACGAGCAGTACTTC. This translates into CAITPGLAGFYEQYF.

This clonotype appeared many times. The gene calls are TRBV2 and TRBJ1-1, with D perhaps matching TRBD1 (6 bases). This CDR3 contains 14 residues. Trimming removed 6 bases at V and 1 base at J, with 12 bases between. Germline CDR1 reads SNHLY; CDR2 reads FYNNEI. The CDR3 spells CASRWGRRNTEAFF. Written as DNA, the CDR3 is TGTGCCAGCAGGTGGGGGCGACGGAACACTGAAGCTTTCTTT.

This clonotype was counted at least ten times. This rearrangement joins TRBV2 to TRBJ1-2; 7 nucleotides align to TRBD1. V was pared by 6 bases and J by 3 bases, with 7 bases of the junction left unmatched. This CDR3 contains 14 residues. Germline CDR1 is SNHLY and CDR2 is FYNNEI. The CDR3: CASRPAGTDYGYTF. CDR3 coding DNA: TGTGCCAGCAGACCTGCCGGGACAGACTATGGCTACACCTTC. Using reference TRBV2 and TRBJ1-2 for the parts outside the CDR3, the full variable domain is EPEVTQTPSHQVTQMGQEVILRCVPISNHLYFYWYRQILGQKVEFLVSFYNNEISEKSEIFDDQFSVERPDGSNFTLKIRSTKLEDSAMYFCASRPAGTDYGYTFGSGTRLTVV.

This clonotype was seen a few times. The junction departs from germline at one end; a sequencing error may be responsible. The chain joins TRBV2 to TRBJ2-7; possibly TRBD1 for D (5 bases). Per the germline V gene, CDR1 is SNHLY and CDR2 is FYNNEI. The CDR3 spans 15 residues. Here the CDR3 reads CASSEAQQVYYGQYF. CDR3 DNA: TGTGCCAGCAGTGAAGCGCAACAGGTTTACTACGGGCAGTACTTC. The full variable domain, rest sourced from reference TRBV2 and TRBJ2-7, is EPEVTQTPSHQVTQMGQEVILRCVPISNHLYFYWYRQILGQKVEFLVSFYNNEISEKSEIFDDQFSVERPDGSNFTLKIRSTKLEDSAMYFCASSEAQQVYYGQYFGPGTRLTVT.